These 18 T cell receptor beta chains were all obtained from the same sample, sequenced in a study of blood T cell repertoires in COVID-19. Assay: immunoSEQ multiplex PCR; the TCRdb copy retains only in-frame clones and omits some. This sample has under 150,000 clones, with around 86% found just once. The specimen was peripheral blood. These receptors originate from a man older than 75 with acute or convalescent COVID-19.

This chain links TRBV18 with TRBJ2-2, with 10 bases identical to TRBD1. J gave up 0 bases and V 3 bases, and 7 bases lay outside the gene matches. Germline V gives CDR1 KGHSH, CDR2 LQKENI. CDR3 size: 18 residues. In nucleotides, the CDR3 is TGTGCCAGCTCACCTCGGGGACAGGGGATCTCGAACACCGGGGAGCTGTTTTTT. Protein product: CASSPRGQGISNTGELFF. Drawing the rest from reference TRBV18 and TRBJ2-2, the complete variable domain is NAGVMQNPRHLVRRRGQEARLRCSPMKGHSHVYWYRQLPEEGLKFMVYLQKENIIDESGMPKERFSAEFPKEGPSILRIQQVVRGDSAAYFCASSPRGQGISNTGELFFGEGSRLTVL.

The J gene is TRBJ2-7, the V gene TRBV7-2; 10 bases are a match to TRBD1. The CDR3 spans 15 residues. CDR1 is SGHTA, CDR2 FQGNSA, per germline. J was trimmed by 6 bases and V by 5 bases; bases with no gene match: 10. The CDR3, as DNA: TGTGCCAGCAGCCCCCGACAGGGGGCGATTGGCGAGCAGTACTTC. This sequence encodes CASSPRQGAIGEQYF.

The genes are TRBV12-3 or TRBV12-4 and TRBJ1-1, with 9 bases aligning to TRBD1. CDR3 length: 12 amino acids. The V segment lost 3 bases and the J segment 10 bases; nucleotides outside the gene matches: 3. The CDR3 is CASSFGTGRAFF. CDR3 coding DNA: TGTGCCAGCAGTTTCGGGACAGGGCGAGCTTTCTTT.

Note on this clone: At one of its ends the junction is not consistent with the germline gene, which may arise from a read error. CDR3 nucleotide sequence: TGTGCCTGGAGTGTCTCACCGGGGACTAGCGGGAGTCGGGTCTTC. This translates into CAWSVSPGTSGSRVF. The chain carries TRBV30 and TRBJ2-1; 14 bases line up with TRBD2. Germline CDR1 is GTSNPN and CDR2 is SVGIG (reference sequence). This CDR3 is built from 15 residues.

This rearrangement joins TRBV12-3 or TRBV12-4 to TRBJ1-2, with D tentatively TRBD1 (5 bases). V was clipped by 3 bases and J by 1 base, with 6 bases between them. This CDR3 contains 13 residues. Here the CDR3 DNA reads TGTGCCAGCAGTTTCAGGGTTAACTATGGCTACACCTTC. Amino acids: CASSFRVNYGYTF.

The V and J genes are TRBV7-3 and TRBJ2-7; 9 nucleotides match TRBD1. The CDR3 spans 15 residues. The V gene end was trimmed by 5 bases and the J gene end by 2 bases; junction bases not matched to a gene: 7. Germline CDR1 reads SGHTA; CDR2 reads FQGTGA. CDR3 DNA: TGTGCCAGCAGCCCGGGACAGGGCATAACCTACGAGCAGTACTTC. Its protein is CASSPGQGITYEQYF.

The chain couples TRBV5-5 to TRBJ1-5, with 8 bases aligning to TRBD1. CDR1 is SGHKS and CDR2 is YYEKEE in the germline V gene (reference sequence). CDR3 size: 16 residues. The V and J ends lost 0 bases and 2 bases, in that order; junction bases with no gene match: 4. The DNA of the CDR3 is TGTGCCAGCAGCTTGGAGTCGGACAGGGGCAATCAGCCCCAGCATTTT. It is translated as CASSLESDRGNQPQHF.

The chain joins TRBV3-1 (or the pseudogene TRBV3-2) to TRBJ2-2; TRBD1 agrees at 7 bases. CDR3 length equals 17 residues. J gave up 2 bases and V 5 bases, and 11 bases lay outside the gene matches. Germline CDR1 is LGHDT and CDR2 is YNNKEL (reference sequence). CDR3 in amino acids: CASSSPTGTANTGELFF. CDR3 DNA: TGTGCCAGCAGCAGCCCCACCGGGACAGCAAACACCGGGGAGCTGTTTTTT.

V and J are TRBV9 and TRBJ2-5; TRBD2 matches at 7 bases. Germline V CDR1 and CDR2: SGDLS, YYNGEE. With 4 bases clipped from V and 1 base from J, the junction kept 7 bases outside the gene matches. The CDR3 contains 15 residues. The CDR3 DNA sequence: TGTGCCAGCAGCCCCCATAGCGGGCCCCAAGAGACCCAGTACTTC. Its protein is CASSPHSGPQETQYF.

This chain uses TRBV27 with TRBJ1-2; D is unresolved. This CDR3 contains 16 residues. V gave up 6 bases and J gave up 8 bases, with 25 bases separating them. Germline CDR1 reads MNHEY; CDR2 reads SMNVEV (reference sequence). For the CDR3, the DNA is TGTGCCAGCAGCCCTCCCACTCTAGGAGTCGAGCGAGGCTACACCTTC. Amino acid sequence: CASSPPTLGVERGYTF.

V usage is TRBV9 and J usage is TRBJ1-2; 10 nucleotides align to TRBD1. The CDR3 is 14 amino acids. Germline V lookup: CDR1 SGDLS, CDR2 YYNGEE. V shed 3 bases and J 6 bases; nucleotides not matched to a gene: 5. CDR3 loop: CASSAQGTGDGYTF. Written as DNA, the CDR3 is TGTGCCAGCAGCGCCCAAGGGACAGGGGATGGCTACACCTTC.

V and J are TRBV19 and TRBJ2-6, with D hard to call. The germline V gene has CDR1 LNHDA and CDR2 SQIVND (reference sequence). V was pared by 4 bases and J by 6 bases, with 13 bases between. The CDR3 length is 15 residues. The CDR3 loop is CASSNARLAANVLTF. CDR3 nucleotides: TGTGCCAGTAGTAACGCGAGGTTAGCGGCCAACGTCCTGACTTTC.

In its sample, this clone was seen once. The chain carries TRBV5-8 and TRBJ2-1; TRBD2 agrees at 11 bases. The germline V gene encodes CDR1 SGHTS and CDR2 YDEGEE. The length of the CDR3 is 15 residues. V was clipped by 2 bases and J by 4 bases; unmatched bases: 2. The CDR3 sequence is CASSFSGRVYNEQFF. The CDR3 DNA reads TGTGCCAGCAGCTTTAGCGGGAGGGTATACAATGAGCAGTTCTTC.

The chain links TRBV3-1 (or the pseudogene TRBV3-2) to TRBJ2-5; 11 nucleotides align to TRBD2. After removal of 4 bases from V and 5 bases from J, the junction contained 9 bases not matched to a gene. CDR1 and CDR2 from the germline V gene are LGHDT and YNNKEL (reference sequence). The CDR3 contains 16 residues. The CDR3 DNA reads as TGTGCCAGCAGCCCGGCCGGGACTAGCGGATGGGAGACCCAGTACTTC. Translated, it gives CASSPAGTSGWETQYF.

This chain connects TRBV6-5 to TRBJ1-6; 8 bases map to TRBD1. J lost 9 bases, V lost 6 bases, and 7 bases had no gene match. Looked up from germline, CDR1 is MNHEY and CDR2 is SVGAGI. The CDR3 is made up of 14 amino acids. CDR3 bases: TGTGCCAGCAGCCAGACAGGGGTGGGTTCACCCCTCCACTTT. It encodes CASSQTGVGSPLHF.

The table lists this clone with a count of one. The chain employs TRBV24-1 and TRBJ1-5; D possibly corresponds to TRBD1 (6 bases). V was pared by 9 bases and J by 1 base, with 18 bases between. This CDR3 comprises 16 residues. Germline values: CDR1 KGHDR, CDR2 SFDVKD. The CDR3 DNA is TGTGCCACCGGGGAAAGAGGGCAGGGGAGCAATCAGCCCCAGCATTTT. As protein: CATGERGQGSNQPQHF.

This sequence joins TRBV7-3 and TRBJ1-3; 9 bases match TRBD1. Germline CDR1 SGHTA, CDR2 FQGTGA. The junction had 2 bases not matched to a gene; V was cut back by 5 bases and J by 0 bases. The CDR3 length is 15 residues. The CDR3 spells CASSPTGGSGNTIYF. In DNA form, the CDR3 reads TGTGCCAGCAGCCCGACAGGGGGCTCTGGAAACACCATATATTTT.

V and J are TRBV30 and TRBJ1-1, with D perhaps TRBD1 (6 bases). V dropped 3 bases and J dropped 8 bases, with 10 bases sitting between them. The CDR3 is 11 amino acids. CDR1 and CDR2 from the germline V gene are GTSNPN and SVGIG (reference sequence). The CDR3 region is CAWRGAGEAFF. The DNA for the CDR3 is TGTGCCTGGAGGGGGGCCGGAGAAGCTTTCTTT.